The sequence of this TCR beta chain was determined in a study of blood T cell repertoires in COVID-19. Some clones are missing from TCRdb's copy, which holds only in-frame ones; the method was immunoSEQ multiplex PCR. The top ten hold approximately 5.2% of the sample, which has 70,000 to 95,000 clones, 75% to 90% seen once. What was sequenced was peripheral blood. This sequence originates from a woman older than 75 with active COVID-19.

This CDR3 reads CASSLRTSGGRTDTQYF. The CDR3 nucleotides read TGTGCCAGCAGCCTAAGGACTAGCGGAGGCCGCACAGATACGCAGTATTTT. This chain links TRBV7-9 with TRBJ2-3; 10 bases match TRBD2. This CDR3 spans 17 amino acids. Germline V gene data show CDR1 as SEHNR and CDR2 as FQNEAQ (reference sequence). V shed 5 bases and J 1 base; nucleotides not matched to a gene: 9.